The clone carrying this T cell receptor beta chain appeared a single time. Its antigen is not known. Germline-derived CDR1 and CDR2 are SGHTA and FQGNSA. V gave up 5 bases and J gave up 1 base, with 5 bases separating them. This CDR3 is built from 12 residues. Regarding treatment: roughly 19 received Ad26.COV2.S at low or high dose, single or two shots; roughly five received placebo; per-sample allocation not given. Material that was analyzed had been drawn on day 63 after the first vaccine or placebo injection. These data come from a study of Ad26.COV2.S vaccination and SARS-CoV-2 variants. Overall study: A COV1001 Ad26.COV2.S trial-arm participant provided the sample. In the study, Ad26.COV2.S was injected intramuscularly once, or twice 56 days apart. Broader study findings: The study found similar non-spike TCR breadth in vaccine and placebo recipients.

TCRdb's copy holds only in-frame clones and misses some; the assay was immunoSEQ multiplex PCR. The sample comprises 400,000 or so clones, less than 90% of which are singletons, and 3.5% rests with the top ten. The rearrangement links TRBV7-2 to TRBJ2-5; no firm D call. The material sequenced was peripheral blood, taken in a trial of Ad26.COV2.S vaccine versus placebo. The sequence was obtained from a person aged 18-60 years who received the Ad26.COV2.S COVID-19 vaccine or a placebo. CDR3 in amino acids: CASSISQETQYF. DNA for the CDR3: TGTGCCAGCAGCATCTCCCAAGAGACCCAGTACTTC.